Listed below are T cell receptor beta chains from one sample, sequenced in a study of T cell changes during pregnancy in multiple sclerosis. Here immunoSEQ multiplex PCR was the method, and the copy in TCRdb shows in-frame clones only, minus some. The repertoire holds more than 50,000 clones, with about 90% as singletons. Sequenced here: CD4+ T cells from peripheral blood mononuclear cells, sampled after pregnancy. The source is a female donor in good health, enrolled as a control in a pregnancy study. Both conserved end residues are part of each CDR3. Each record gives: clone size, V gene, J gene, D gene, CDR3 DNA, CDR3 protein. D genes are given only for firm matches. Only part of the rows carry a size: once, few, many, or a class if the clone is expanded.

-	TRBV7-2	TRBJ1-1	-	TGTGCCAGCAGCTTAACCACCCGGGACACTGAAGCTTTCTTT	CASSLTTRDTEAFF
-	TRBV13	TRBJ1-3	TRBD1	TGTGCCAGCAGCTCCTGGACAGGGCGGGGTTCTGGAAACACCATATATTTT	CASSSWTGRGSGNTIYF
-	TRBV11-2	TRBJ2-1	TRBD1	TGTGCCAGCAGCAACGGGACAGGAGCTTACAATGAGCAGTTCTTC	CASSNGTGAYNEQFF
-	TRBV27	TRBJ1-5	TRBD1	TGTGCCAGCAGTCCAGGGACAGGGGGTAATCAGCCCCAGCATTTT	CASSPGTGGNQPQHF
-	TRBV4-1	TRBJ1-2	-	TGCGCCAGCAGCCAAGATACGGGGGGGGCAGCTAGCTACACCTTC	CASSQDTGGAASYTF
-	TRBV27	TRBJ1-5	-	TGTGCCAGGCCCAAACGACAAGGATCTATAAATCAGCCCCAGCATTTT	CARPKRQGSINQPQHF
-	TRBV11-2	TRBJ2-3	TRBD2	TGTGCCAGCAGCCTATCTCGTGGTAGCGGGGGGACTGATACGCAGTATTTT	CASSLSRGSGGTDTQYF
-	TRBV10-3	TRBJ1-1	TRBD1	TGTGCCATCAGTCTTCAGGGGGCGCCGGCTGAAGCTTTCTTT	CAISLQGAPAEAFF
once	TRBV7-7	TRBJ2-1	-	TGTGCTAGCACTGCGGGGAGCGACTACAATGAGCAGTTCTTC	CASTAGSDYNEQFF
-	TRBV5-4	TRBJ2-5	-	TGTGCCAGCAGCTTCCGGGGAGAAGAGACCCAGTACTTC	CASSFRGEETQYF
-	TRBV6-1	TRBJ1-4	TRBD1	TGTGCCAGCAGAGCAGGGGGCTTGGGTGAAAAACTGTTTTTT	CASRAGGLGEKLFF
-	TRBV7-9	TRBJ1-4	TRBD1	TGTGCCAGCAGCTTAGGACAGGGTGATGAAAAACTGTTTTTT	CASSLGQGDEKLFF
-	TRBV5-1	TRBJ2-5	-	TGCGCCAGCAGCTTGGCCCTAGGAGAGACCCAGTACTTC	CASSLALGETQYF
-	TRBV6-1	TRBJ2-5	-	TGTGCCAGCAGTGGGGAGTTACAAGAGACCCAGTACTTC	CASSGELQETQYF
-	TRBV6-5	TRBJ2-7	-	TGTGCCAGCAGCCGAACCCTGTCTACGAGTGGCGAGCAGTACTTC	CASSRTLSTSGEQYF
-	TRBV5-4	TRBJ1-4	-	TGTGCCAGCAGCTTGCCCAACTCGGAAAAACTGTTTTTT	CASSLPNSEKLFF
-	TRBV6-5	TRBJ1-1	-	TGTGCCAGCCATCCACACAGGGAATATCGTACTGAAGCTTTCTTT	CASHPHREYRTEAFF
-	TRBV5-8	TRBJ1-6	-	TGTGCCAGCAGCTTGGAATCGGGGGTTAGGACACCCCTCCACTTT	CASSLESGVRTPLHF
-	TRBV10-2	TRBJ1-2	-	TGCGCCAGCAGTGAGTCAATGAGTCGGACTTCTAACTATGGCTACACCTTC	CASSESMSRTSNYGYTF
once	TRBV10-3	TRBJ1-1	-	TGTGCCATCAGTGAGCCTTTCACAGGGAGCATGAACACTGAAGCTTTCTTT	CAISEPFTGSMNTEAFF
-	TRBV5-6	TRBJ2-3	TRBD2	TGTGCCAGCAGCTGGGGGGGAACCTTCACAGATACGCAGTATTTT	CASSWGGTFTDTQYF
-	TRBV7-2	TRBJ2-5	-	TGTGCCAGCAGGGGCAGGGAAGAGACCCAGTACTTC	CASRGREETQYF
once	TRBV19	TRBJ1-5	-	TGTGCCAGTAGTTTTGGGGGCGCGAGCAATCAGCCCCAGCATTTT	CASSFGGASNQPQHF
-	TRBV7-2	TRBJ1-6	-	TGTGCCAGCAGCTTAAGGGGGAATTCACCCCTCCACTTT	CASSLRGNSPLHF
-	TRBV9	TRBJ1-3	-	TGTGCCAGCAGCGTCCGCCCAGGGACTACTGGAAACACCATATATTTT	CASSVRPGTTGNTIYF
-	TRBV4-2	TRBJ2-5	-	TGTGCCAGCAGCCAACGCAGGGGGGAAGAGACCCAGTACTTC	CASSQRRGEETQYF
-	TRBV7-3	TRBJ1-6	-	TGTGCCAGCAGCCTCTCGACAGCCTATAATTCACCCCTCCACTTT	CASSLSTAYNSPLHF
once	TRBV18	TRBJ1-1	-	TGTGCCAGCTCACCACCCACCAGGGACACTGAAGCTTTCTTT	CASSPPTRDTEAFF
-	TRBV27	TRBJ1-6	TRBD1	TGTGCCAGCAGTTTATATAAGGGGGCAGACGCCGGTAATTCACCCCTCCACTTT	CASSLYKGADAGNSPLHF
-	TRBV6-5	TRBJ2-1	-	TGTGCCAGCAGTTACCTTGCAGGCCGCTCGCGCTATGAGCAGTTCTTC	CASSYLAGRSRYEQFF
-	TRBV18	TRBJ2-4	-	TGTGCCAGCTCACCATCAGATGGCTTAGGAGACATTCAGTACTTC	CASSPSDGLGDIQYF
-	TRBV4-1	TRBJ1-1	TRBD1	TGCGCCAGCAGCCACCAACAGGGGCGAAGTGATAGAGCTGAAGCTTTCTTT	CASSHQQGRSDRAEAFF
-	TRBV7-2	TRBJ2-7	TRBD1	TGTGCCAGCAGCTCCGGACAGGGCAGTCCCTACGAGCAGTACTTC	CASSSGQGSPYEQYF
-	TRBV6-5	TRBJ2-2	-	TGTGCCAGCAGTTTCCCCAGGGTGCCCGGGGAGCTGTTTTTT	CASSFPRVPGELFF
-	TRBV28	TRBJ2-2	-	TGTGCCAGCAGGTTGATAGCTGGGGAGCTGTTTTTT	CASRLIAGELFF
-	TRBV27	TRBJ2-2	TRBD1	TGTGCCAGCAGGACACAGGGGTTGGTCACCGGGGAGCTGTTTTTT	CASRTQGLVTGELFF
-	TRBV19	TRBJ1-5	-	TGTGCCAGTAGTAAGGACAGAGATCAGCCCCAGCATTTT	CASSKDRDQPQHF
-	TRBV20-1	TRBJ2-5	-	TGCAGTGCGCGCGAAGAGACCCAGTACTTC	CSAREETQYF
-	TRBV30	TRBJ1-2	-	TGTGCCTGGAGTGTACTCGGGGTGGGCTATGGCTACACCTTC	CAWSVLGVGYGYTF